This paragraph reports one TCR beta chain. The antigen is unknown. V lost 5 bases and J 6 bases, leaving 16 bases between the germline ends. Germline CDR1 and CDR2: SGHAT and FQDESV (reference sequence). The CDR3 extends over 15 amino acids. The sample originates from a study of yellow fever vaccine responses in identical twins. General study points: Twins showed a vaccine T cell response that reportedly seemed partly convergent, partly personalized.

TCRdb processed the RT-PCR reads anew with MiXCR; each CDR3 protein has one entry. The sample shows about 16,000 distinct CDR3 sequences, approximately 82% of them seen only once. V and J are TRBV11-1 and TRBJ2-2; D not certain. This receptor was taken from a woman aged 18-29 years who received the yellow fever vaccine. The source was T cells from blood (PBMCs), unsorted or a sorted subset (not recorded which), collected before or after yellow fever vaccination (not recorded which). CDR3 region: CASSPSRVISGELFF. CDR3 coding DNA: TGTGCCAGCAGCCCAAGCCGGGTAATCTCCGGGGAGCTGTTTTTT.